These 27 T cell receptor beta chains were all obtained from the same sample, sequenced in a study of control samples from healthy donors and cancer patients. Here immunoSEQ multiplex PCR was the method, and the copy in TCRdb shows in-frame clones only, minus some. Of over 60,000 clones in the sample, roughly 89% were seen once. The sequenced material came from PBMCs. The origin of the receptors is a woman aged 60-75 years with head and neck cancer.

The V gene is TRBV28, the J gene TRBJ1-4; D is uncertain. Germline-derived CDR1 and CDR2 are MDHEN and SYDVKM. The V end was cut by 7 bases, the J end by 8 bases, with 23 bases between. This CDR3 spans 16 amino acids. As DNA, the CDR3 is TGTGCCAGCACTCCTTCAAAGGGTCAATGGGCGGAAAAACTGTTTTTT. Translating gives CASTPSKGQWAEKLFF.

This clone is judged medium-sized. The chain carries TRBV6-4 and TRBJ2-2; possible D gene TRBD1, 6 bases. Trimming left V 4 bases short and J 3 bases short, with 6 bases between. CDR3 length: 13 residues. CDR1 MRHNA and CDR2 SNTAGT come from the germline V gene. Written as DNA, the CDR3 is TGTGCCAGCAGTGGGACAGACACCGGGGAGCTGTTTTTT. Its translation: CASSGTDTGELFF.

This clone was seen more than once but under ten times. The DNA of the CDR3 is TGTGCCAGCTCACCAAGGGACATAAGGCGTACTGAGCAGTTCTTC. Its protein is CASSPRDIRRTEQFF. The chain uses TRBV18 and TRBJ2-1; TRBD1 is a possible D gene (6 bases). Germline lookup yields CDR1 KGHSH and CDR2 LQKENI. The CDR3 is 15 amino acids. V gave up 2 bases and J gave up 9 bases, with 17 bases separating them.

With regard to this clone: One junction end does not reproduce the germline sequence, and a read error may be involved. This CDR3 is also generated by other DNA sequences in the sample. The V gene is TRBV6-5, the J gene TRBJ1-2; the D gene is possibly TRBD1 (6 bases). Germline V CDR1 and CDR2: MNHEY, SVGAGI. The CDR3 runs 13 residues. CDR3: CASSYSRGGGYTF. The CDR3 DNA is TGTGCCAGCAGCTACTCCAGGGGTGGAGGCTACACCTTC.

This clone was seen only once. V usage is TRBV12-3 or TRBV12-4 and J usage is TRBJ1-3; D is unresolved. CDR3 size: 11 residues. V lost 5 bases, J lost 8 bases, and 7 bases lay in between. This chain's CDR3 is CASSPGDTIYF. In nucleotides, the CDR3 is TGTGCCAGCAGTCCCGGGGACACCATATATTTT.

The CDR3 sequence: CASSPTSGTGIYEQYF. The CDR3 region has the DNA TGTGCCAGCAGCCCCACTTCCGGGACAGGGATCTACGAGCAGTACTTC. V and J are TRBV11-2 and TRBJ2-7, with 9 bases fitting TRBD1. The ends lost 5 bases at V and 3 bases at J; junction bases unmatched: 11. This CDR3 contains 16 residues. Germline-derived CDR1 and CDR2 are SGHAT and FQNNGV.

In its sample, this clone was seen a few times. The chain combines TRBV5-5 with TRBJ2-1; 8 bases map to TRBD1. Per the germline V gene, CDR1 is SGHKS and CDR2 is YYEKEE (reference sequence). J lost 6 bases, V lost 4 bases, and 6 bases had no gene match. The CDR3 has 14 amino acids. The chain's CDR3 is CASSRTGMSNEQFF. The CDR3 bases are TGTGCCAGCAGCAGGACAGGGATGTCCAATGAGCAGTTCTTC.

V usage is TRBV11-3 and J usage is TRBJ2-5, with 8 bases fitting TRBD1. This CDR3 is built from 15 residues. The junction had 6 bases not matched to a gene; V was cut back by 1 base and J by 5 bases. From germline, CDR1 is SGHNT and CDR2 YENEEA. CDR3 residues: CASSLGQGRKETQYF. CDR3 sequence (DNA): TGTGCCAGCAGCTTAGGACAGGGGAGGAAGGAGACCCAGTACTTC.

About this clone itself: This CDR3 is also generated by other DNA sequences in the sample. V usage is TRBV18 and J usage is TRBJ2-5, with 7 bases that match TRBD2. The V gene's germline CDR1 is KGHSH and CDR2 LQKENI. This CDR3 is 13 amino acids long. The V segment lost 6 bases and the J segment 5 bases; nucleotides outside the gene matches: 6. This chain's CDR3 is CASSPSGRETQYF. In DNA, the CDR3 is TGTGCCAGCTCCCCGTCCGGGAGGGAGACCCAGTACTTC.

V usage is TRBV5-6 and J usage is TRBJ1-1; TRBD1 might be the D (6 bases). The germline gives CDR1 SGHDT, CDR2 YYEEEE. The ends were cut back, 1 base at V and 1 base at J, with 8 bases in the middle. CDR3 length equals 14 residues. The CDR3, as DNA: TGTGCCAGCAGCTTGTGGGGACAGAACACTGAAGCTTTCTTT. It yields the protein CASSLWGQNTEAFF.

CDR3 DNA sequence: TGTGCCAGCAGCCAAGTTCCAGGGGAGAATTCACCCCTCCACTTT. Translating gives CASSQVPGENSPLHF. The gene calls are TRBV4-2 and TRBJ1-6, with D possibly matching TRBD1 (6 bases). The germline CDR1 and CDR2 sequences are LGHNA and YNFKEQ. Trimming cost V 1 base and J 7 bases, with 11 bases left between them. The length of the CDR3 is 15 residues.

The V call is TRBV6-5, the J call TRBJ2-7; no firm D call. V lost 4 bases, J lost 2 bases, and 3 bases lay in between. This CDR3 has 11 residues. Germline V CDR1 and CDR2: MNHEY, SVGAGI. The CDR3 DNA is TGTGCCAGCAGTTCGACCTACGAGCAGTACTTC. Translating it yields CASSSTYEQYF.

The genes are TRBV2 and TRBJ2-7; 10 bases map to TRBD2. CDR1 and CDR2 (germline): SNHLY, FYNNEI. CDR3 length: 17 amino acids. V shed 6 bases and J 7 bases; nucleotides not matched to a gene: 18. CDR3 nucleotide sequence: TGTGCCAGCAGAACAAGACTTACTAGCGGGACAATGGATGAGCAGTACTTC. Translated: CASRTRLTSGTMDEQYF.

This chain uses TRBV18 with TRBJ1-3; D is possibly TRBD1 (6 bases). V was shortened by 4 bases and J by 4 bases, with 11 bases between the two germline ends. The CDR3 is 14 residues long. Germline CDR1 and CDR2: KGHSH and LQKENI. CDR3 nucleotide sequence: TGTGCCAGCTCACTACAGGGATACGGAAACACCATATATTTT. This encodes CASSLQGYGNTIYF.

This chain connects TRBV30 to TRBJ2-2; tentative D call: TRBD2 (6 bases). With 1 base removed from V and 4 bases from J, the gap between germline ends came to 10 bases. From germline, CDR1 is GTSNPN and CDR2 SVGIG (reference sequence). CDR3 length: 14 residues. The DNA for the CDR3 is TGTGCCTGGAGTGAGATTAGCGGCACCGGGGAGCTGTTTTTT. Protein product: CAWSEISGTGELFF.

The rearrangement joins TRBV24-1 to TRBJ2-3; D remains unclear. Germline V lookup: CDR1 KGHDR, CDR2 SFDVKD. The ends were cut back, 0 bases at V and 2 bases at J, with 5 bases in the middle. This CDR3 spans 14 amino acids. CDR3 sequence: CATSDLYNTDTQYF. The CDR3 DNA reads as TGTGCCACCAGTGATTTGTACAACACAGATACGCAGTATTTT.

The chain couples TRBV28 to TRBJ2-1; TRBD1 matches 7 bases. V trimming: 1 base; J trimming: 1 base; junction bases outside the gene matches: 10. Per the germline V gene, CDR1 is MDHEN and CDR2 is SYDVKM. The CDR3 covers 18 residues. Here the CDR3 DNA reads TGTGCCAGCAGTTTATATGGGGAGACAGGGAGTTCCTACAATGAGCAGTTCTTC. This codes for CASSLYGETGSSYNEQFF.

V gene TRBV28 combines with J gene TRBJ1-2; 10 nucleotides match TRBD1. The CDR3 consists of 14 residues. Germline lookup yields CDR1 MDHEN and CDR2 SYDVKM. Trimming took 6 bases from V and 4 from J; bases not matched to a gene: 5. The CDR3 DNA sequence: TGTGCCAGCAGGACCGGGACAGGGGTCTATGGCTACACCTTC. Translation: CASRTGTGVYGYTF.

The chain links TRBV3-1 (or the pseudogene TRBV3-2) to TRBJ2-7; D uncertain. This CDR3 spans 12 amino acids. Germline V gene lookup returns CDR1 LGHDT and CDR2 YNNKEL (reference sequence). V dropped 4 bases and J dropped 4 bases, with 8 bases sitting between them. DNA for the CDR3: TGTGCCAGCAGCCTGGGTAGTTACGAGCAGTACTTC. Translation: CASSLGSYEQYF.

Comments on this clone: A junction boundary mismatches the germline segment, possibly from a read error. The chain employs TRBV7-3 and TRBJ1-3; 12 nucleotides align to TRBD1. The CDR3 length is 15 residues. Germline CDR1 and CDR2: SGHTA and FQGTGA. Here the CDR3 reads CASSPGQGAGSTIYF. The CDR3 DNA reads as TGTGCCAGCAGCCCGGGACAGGGGGCTGGAAGCACCATATATTTT.

CDR3 DNA sequence: TGCGCCAGCAGCCAAGATAGTCGACAGGGCCCTTCCTACGAGCAGTACTTC. It specifies CASSQDSRQGPSYEQYF. The chain has TRBV4-1 and TRBJ2-7; 7 nucleotides match TRBD1. V trimming: 0 bases; J trimming: 1 base; junction bases outside the gene matches: 9. This CDR3 is 17 amino acids long. The germline V gene has CDR1 MGHRA and CDR2 YSYEKL.

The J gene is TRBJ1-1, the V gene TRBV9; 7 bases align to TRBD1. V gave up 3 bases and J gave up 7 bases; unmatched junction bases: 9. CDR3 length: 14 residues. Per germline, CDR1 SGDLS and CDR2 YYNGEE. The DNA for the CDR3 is TGTGCCAGCAGCGGACAGGGTTCCCCAAGTGAAGCTTTCTTT. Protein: CASSGQGSPSEAFF.

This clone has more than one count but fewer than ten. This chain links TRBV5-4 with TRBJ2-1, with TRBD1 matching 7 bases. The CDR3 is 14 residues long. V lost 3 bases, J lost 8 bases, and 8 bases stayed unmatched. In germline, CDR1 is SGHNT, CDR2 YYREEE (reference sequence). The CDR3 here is CASSSKQGDDEQFF. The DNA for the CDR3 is TGTGCCAGCAGCTCAAAGCAGGGGGACGATGAGCAGTTCTTC.

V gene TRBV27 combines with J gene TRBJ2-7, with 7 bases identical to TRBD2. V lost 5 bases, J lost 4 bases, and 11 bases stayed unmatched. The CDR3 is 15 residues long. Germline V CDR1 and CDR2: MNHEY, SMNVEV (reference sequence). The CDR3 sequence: CASSPGTTSYYEQYF. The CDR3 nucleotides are TGTGCCAGCAGTCCCGGGACTACCTCGTATTACGAGCAGTACTTC.

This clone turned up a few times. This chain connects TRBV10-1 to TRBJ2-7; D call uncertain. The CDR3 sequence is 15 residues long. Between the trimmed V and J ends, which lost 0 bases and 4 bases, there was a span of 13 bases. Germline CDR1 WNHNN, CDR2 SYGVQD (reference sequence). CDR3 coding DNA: TGCGCCAGCAGTGAGTCGAAAACAAGCGCTTACGAGCAGTACTTC. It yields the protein CASSESKTSAYEQYF.

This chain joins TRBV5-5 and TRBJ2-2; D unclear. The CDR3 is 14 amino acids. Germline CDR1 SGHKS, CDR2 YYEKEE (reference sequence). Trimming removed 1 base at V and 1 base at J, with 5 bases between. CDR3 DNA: TGTGCCAGCAGCTTGACCAGGAACACCGGGGAGCTGTTTTTT. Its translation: CASSLTRNTGELFF.

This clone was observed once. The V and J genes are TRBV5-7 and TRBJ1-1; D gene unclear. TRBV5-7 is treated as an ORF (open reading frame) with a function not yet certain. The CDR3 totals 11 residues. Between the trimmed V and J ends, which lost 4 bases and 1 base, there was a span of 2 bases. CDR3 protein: CASSENTEAFF. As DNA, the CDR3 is TGTGCCAGCAGCGAGAACACTGAAGCTTTCTTT.